These 5 T cell receptor beta chains originate from one sample sequenced in a study of cytomegalovirus exposure and HLA in healthy donors. Using immunoSEQ multiplex PCR, the repertoire was profiled, and TCRdb retains in-frame clones only, with some absent. The repertoire holds a few hundred thousand clones, with 70% to 90% as singletons. The specimen was PBMCs. Receptor source: a woman aged 18-29 years in good health and CMV-seronegative.

The J gene is TRBJ2-2, the V gene TRBV28; 12 nucleotides line up with TRBD1. Germline CDR1 MDHEN, CDR2 SYDVKM. This CDR3 has 20 residues. Unmatched junction bases numbered 17, after V lost 5 bases and J lost 4 bases. The CDR3 loop reads CASSPVPGQGAVWGTGELFF. The CDR3, as DNA: TGTGCCAGCAGTCCAGTCCCGGGACAGGGGGCGGTTTGGGGCACCGGGGAGCTGTTTTTT.

V is TRBV5-6 and J is TRBJ1-5; 12 bases agree with TRBD1. CDR3 length: 17 amino acids. The junction had 8 bases not matched to a gene; V was cut back by 0 bases and J by 7 bases. In germline, CDR1 is SGHDT, CDR2 YYEEEE. CDR3 in DNA: TGTGCCAGCAGCTTGGCCGAGGGACAGGGGGCACACCAGCCCCAGCATTTT. Its translation: CASSLAEGQGAHQPQHF.

The chain uses TRBV28 and TRBJ1-5; 8 bases are a match to TRBD1. CDR1 and CDR2 (germline): MDHEN, SYDVKM. V was clipped by 5 bases and J by 9 bases; unmatched bases: 12. The length of the CDR3 is 15 residues. The CDR3 sequence is CASSGGQEPFRPQHF. CDR3 bases: TGTGCCAGCAGTGGGGGACAGGAGCCATTTCGGCCCCAGCATTTT.

This chain links TRBV9 with TRBJ1-3, with TRBD1 as a possible D gene (6 bases). CDR3 size: 15 residues. CDR1 is SGDLS and CDR2 is YYNGEE in the germline V gene. Between the trimmed V and J ends, which lost 2 bases and 1 base, there was a span of 10 bases. The CDR3, as DNA: TGTGCCAGCAGCGTCCAGGGGAGATCTGGAAACACCATATATTTT. This codes for CASSVQGRSGNTIYF.

This sequence joins TRBV27 and TRBJ2-7, with 9 bases identical to TRBD1. J was trimmed by 0 bases and V by 8 bases; bases with no gene match: 14. In germline, CDR1 is MNHEY, CDR2 SMNVEV (reference sequence). The CDR3 is 17 amino acids. CDR3 DNA sequence: TGTGCCAGCCGACAGGGGGGAGTCGGGGTCGGCTCCTACGAGCAGTACTTC. Translation gives CASRQGGVGVGSYEQYF.